One T cell receptor beta chain is described in this entry. The germline gives CDR1 LNHNV, CDR2 YYDKDF (reference sequence). This CDR3 is 15 amino acids long. J gave up 9 bases and V 0 bases, and 10 bases lay outside the gene matches. The data derive from a study of blood T cell repertoires in COVID-19. Overall study context: COVID-19 samples, acute and convalescent, were from the United States, Italy and Spain. Sources were T cells, B-cell-depleted T cells, or PBMCs; the material itself was cDNA or gDNA.

How the authors handled the data: Nucleated cell number was recorded as an estimate derived from reference gene primer amplification. TCRdb's copy holds only in-frame clones and misses some; the assay was immunoSEQ multiplex PCR. V, J and clone size are those of that table, while D and trimming were read from the DNA. The sample consists of 78,000 or so clones, 86% of them appearing once. The TCR sequence derives from a man aged 50 or older with active or convalescent COVID-19. Specimen: peripheral blood. This chain links TRBV15 with TRBJ2-7; 8 positions agree with TRBD2. The CDR3 loop is CATSREVAGSRGQYV. The CDR3 nucleotides are TGTGCCACCAGCAGAGAGGTAGCGGGGTCCCGAGGGCAGTACGTC.